This entry describes one TCR beta chain. This specimen belongs to a study of OX40 agonist ivuxolimab in advanced cancers. Clones were read by immunoSEQ multiplex PCR, and TCRdb kept only the in-frame ones, dropping some. The sample comprises over 55,000 clones, nearly 90% of which are singletons, and around 10% rests with the top ten. The CDR3 runs 17 residues. The ends were cut back, 7 bases at V and 1 base at J, with 19 bases in the middle. CDR1 MNHEY and CDR2 SMNVEV come from the germline V gene (reference sequence). The rearrangement links TRBV27 to TRBJ1-4; tentative D call: TRBD1 (5 bases). The TCR sequence derives from an adult with an advanced solid tumor such as melanoma, head and neck, liver or kidney cancer. Source: CD4+ or CD8+ T cells sorted from blood, taken in a trial of the OX40 agonist ivuxolimab. CDR3 nucleotide sequence: TGTGCCAGCACCCCCTGGGGACCGCGGGGAACTAATGAAAAACTGTTTTTT. Protein: CASTPWGPRGTNEKLFF.